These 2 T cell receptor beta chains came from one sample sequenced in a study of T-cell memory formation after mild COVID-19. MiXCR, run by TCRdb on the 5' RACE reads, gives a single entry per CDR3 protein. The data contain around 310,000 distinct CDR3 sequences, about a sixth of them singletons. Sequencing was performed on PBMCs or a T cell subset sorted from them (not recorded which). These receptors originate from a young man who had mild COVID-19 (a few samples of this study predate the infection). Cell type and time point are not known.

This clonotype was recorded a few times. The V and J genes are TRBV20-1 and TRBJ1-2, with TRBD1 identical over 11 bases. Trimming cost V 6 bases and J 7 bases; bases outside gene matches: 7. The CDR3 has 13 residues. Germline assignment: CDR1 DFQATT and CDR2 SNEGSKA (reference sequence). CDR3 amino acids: CSARTGGEGGYTF. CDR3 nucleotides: TGCAGTGCCAGGACAGGGGGCGAGGGTGGCTACACCTTC.

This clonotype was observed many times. CDR3 DNA sequence: TGCAGTGCTAGTCCTGCCCACGGGACAGGGTCCACAGATACGCAGTATTTT. This codes for CSASPAHGTGSTDTQYF. The J gene is TRBJ2-3, the V gene TRBV20-1; 9 nucleotides align to TRBD1. The CDR3 loop spans 17 amino acids. CDR1 and CDR2 from the germline V gene are DFQATT and SNEGSKA (reference sequence). V lost 3 bases, J lost 2 bases, and 12 bases stayed unmatched.